Below are 13 T cell receptor beta chains sequenced from a single sample in a study of blood T cells in healthy people across ages. Primed by a sample-barcoded 5' primer and a J-beta primer mix, a second PCR proceeded for about 7 to 11 cycles. TCRdb redid the calling of the 5' RACE reads with MiXCR, one entry per CDR3 protein. The sample holds around 990,000 distinct CDR3 sequences; 35% to 40% are singletons and the top ten take under 15%. Sequencing used blood. The receptors here all came from a man aged 18 to 29 in good health.

This clonotype was seen a few times. This chain uses TRBV28 with TRBJ2-1; 9 nucleotides agree with TRBD1. Germline V gives CDR1 MDHEN, CDR2 SYDVKM. The CDR3 extends over 18 amino acids. After removal of 6 bases from V and 0 bases from J, the junction contained 12 bases not matched to a gene. The CDR3 sequence is CASSSGQGHPDSYNEQFF. The CDR3 DNA reads TGTGCCAGCAGCTCGGGACAGGGCCATCCCGACTCCTACAATGAGCAGTTCTTC.

This clonotype was picked up a small number of times. The rearrangement uses TRBV6-2 or TRBV6-3 and TRBJ2-7; D is undetermined. From germline, CDR1 is MNHEY and CDR2 SVGEGT. CDR3 length equals 13 residues. The V end lost 5 bases, the J end lost 7 bases, and 15 bases lay between the germline ends. The CDR3 protein is CASSLSGVVEQYF. The CDR3 DNA follows: TGTGCCAGCAGTCTCTCTGGGGTCGTGGAGCAGTACTTC.

The chain combines TRBV5-1 with TRBJ1-2, with D maybe TRBD1 (6 bases). V lost 2 bases and J 3 bases, leaving 17 bases between the germline ends. The germline V gene has CDR1 SGHRS and CDR2 YFSETQ. This CDR3 comprises 16 residues. CDR3 nucleotides: TGCGCCAGCAGCTTTCGGGGGGCCATCACTGACTATGGCTACACCTTC. It specifies CASSFRGAITDYGYTF.

This clonotype has just a few counts. Compared with germline, one end of the junction differs, possibly owing to a read error. The chain's CDR3 is CASSLGSRTEAFF. CDR3 sequence (DNA): TGCGCCAGCAGCTTGGGGAGTCGGACTGAAGCTTTCTTT. V usage is TRBV7-2 and J usage is TRBJ1-1; no clear D gene. Germline assignment: CDR1 SGHTA and CDR2 FQGNSA. This CDR3 spans 13 amino acids.

Notes on this clonotype: A much larger clone differs from this one at a single base, so this may be a read error. The rearrangement uses TRBV20-1 and TRBJ1-4; 7 bases map to TRBD1. The CDR3 consists of 15 residues. Germline CDR1 DFQATT, CDR2 SNEGSKA (reference sequence). The CDR3 nucleotides are TGCAGTGCTAGAGATCCTCAGGGGGGGAATGGAAAACTGTTTTTT. Its protein product is CSARDPQGGNGKLFF.

This chain's CDR3 is CASSVGTGAGRQPQHF. The DNA of the CDR3 is TGTGCCAGCAGCGTAGGTACCGGAGCAGGAAGGCAGCCCCAGCATTTT. The V and J genes are TRBV9 and TRBJ1-5; D unresolved. Germline CDR1 and CDR2: SGDLS and YYNGEE. CDR3 length: 16 residues. V was pared by 0 bases and J by 7 bases, with 17 bases between.

This clonotype was recorded a few times. The chain joins TRBV4-1 to TRBJ2-1; D gene ambiguous. V lost 3 bases and J lost 0, with 15 bases in between. CDR3 length: 17 amino acids. Germline assignment: CDR1 MGHRA and CDR2 YSYEKL. Here the CDR3 reads CASSHRDDKSSYNEQFF. In DNA, the CDR3 is TGCGCCAGCAGCCACCGTGACGACAAGAGCTCCTACAATGAGCAGTTCTTC.

This clonotype turned up a few times. V gene TRBV5-6 combines with J gene TRBJ1-2, with unresolved D. CDR3 length equals 12 residues. Germline-derived CDR1 and CDR2 are SGHDT and YYEEEE. V gave up 2 bases and J gave up 8 bases, with 10 bases separating them. As DNA, the CDR3 is TGTGCCAGCAGCTTTACCGATGGGGGCTACACCTTC. As protein: CASSFTDGGYTF.

The sample holds one count of this clonotype. This may be a read error, as it is one base from a much larger clone. This chain joins TRBV28 and TRBJ1-4; 8 nucleotides align to TRBD1. Per the germline V gene, CDR1 is MDHEN and CDR2 is SYDVKM. CDR3 size: 15 residues. The CDR3 DNA reads TGTGCCAGCAGTTTGACAGGGGCAACTAATGAAGAACTGTTTTTT. Its translation is CASSLTGATNEELFF.

This chain uses TRBV20-1 with TRBJ2-5; D might be TRBD2 (5 bases). The germline V gene encodes CDR1 DFQATT and CDR2 SNEGSKA (reference sequence). The CDR3 contains 14 residues. Trimming pared 0 bases from V and 4 bases from J, leaving 12 bases between. The CDR3 reads CSAREHGVVETQYF. CDR3 in DNA: TGCAGTGCTAGAGAACACGGGGTGGTAGAGACCCAGTACTTC.

This sequence joins TRBV5-5 and TRBJ1-4; 11 nucleotides line up with TRBD1. V lost 5 bases to trimming and J lost 6 bases; unmatched junction nucleotides: 9. The CDR3 has 16 residues. The V gene's germline CDR1 is SGHKS and CDR2 YYEKEE (reference sequence). CDR3 in amino acids: CASSSGTGGGDEKLFF. In nucleotides, the CDR3 is TGTGCCAGCAGTTCCGGGACAGGGGGAGGAGATGAAAAACTGTTTTTT.

This clonotype was observed a single time. The J gene is TRBJ1-2, the V gene TRBV6-2 or TRBV6-3; 10 positions agree with TRBD1. This CDR3 has 16 residues. V trimming: 6 bases; J trimming: 5 bases; junction bases outside the gene matches: 12. Per the germline V gene, CDR1 is MNHEY and CDR2 is SVGEGT. CDR3 DNA sequence: TGTGCCAGCAGCCAATACCAGACAGGGGGCGCATATGGCTACACCTTC. It specifies CASSQYQTGGAYGYTF.

The rearrangement joins TRBV27 to TRBJ2-2; tentatively, D is TRBD1 (6 bases). This CDR3 spans 14 amino acids. Trimming pared 5 bases from V and 6 bases from J, leaving 13 bases between. In germline, CDR1 is MNHEY, CDR2 SMNVEV (reference sequence). CDR3 region: CASSTRAGAGELFF. CDR3 DNA sequence: TGTGCCAGCAGTACAAGGGCAGGGGCCGGGGAGCTGTTTTTT.